The 15 T cell receptor beta chains listed next were all sequenced from one sample in a study of cytomegalovirus exposure and HLA in healthy donors. Primers for the PCR totalled 60 Vbeta and 13 Jbeta. The protocol was immunoSEQ multiplex PCR, while the TCRdb copy is restricted to in-frame clones and leaves out a portion. The profile shows around 190,000 clones, about 80% of them singletons. The sample comprised PBMCs. These receptor sequences come from a young man in good health and CMV-seronegative.

The chain joins TRBV19 to TRBJ2-7; 7 bases are a match to TRBD1. V lost 9 bases and J lost 0; bases outside the gene matches: 8. The CDR3 spans 14 residues. Germline V gives CDR1 LNHDA, CDR2 SQIVND (reference sequence). CDR3 coding DNA: TGTGCCAGCTCTCCAGGGGGTAGCTCCTACGAGCAGTACTTC. This codes for CASSPGGSSYEQYF. Full variable domain (remainder filled in from reference TRBV19 and TRBJ2-7): DGGITQSPKYLFRKEGQNVTLSCEQNLNHDAMYWYRQDPGQGLRLIYYSQIVNDFQKGDIAEGYSVSREKKESFPLTVTSAQKNPTAFYLCASSPGGSSYEQYFGPGTRLTVT.

The rearrangement joins TRBV28 to TRBJ2-6; 13 nucleotides agree with TRBD2. CDR1 is MDHEN and CDR2 is SYDVKM in the germline V gene. The CDR3 is made up of 17 amino acids. Losses at the gene ends were 4 bases for V and 2 bases for J; bases not matched to a gene: 2. Here the CDR3 reads CASSYGTSGTGANVLTF. The DNA for the CDR3 is TGTGCCAGCAGTTACGGGACTAGCGGGACTGGGGCCAACGTCCTGACTTTC.

The chain links TRBV16 to TRBJ2-7; D might be TRBD2 (6 bases). V lost 2 bases and J 1 base, leaving 9 bases between the germline ends. CDR1 is KGHSY and CDR2 is FQNENV in the germline V gene. The CDR3 has 14 amino acids. The CDR3 DNA reads TGTGCCAGCAGCCAAGGCGGGGTATCCTACGAGCAGTACTTC. Translation: CASSQGGVSYEQYF. The whole variable domain, remainder taken from reference TRBV16 and TRBJ2-7, is GEEVAQTPKHLVRGEGQKAKLYCAPIKGHSYVFWYQQVLKNEFKFLISFQNENVFDETGMPKERFSAKCLPNSPCSLEIQATKLEDSAVYFCASSQGGVSYEQYFGPGTRLTVT.

The V gene is TRBV27, the J gene TRBJ2-2; 7 bases match TRBD1. With V trimmed by 3 bases and J by 7 bases, 8 bases remained unmatched. Germline V CDR1 and CDR2: MNHEY, SMNVEV (reference sequence). CDR3 size: 15 residues. The DNA of the CDR3 is TGTGCCAGCAGTTTTTTGTACAGGGGTGACGGGGAGCTGTTTTTT. Protein sequence: CASSFLYRGDGELFF.

This clone occurred once. The chain is built from TRBV29-1 and TRBJ2-7; the match to TRBD1 covers 9 bases. The CDR3 sequence is 14 residues long. Germline V gene lookup returns CDR1 SQVTM and CDR2 ANQGSEA. V dropped 4 bases and J dropped 3; count of bases not matched to a gene: 7. The CDR3: CSVASGTGNYEQYF. DNA for the CDR3: TGCAGCGTTGCGTCCGGGACAGGGAACTACGAGCAGTACTTC.

The V gene is TRBV5-1, the J gene TRBJ2-1; 11 nucleotides line up with TRBD2. Trimming at V came to 4 bases and at J to 5 bases, leaving 2 bases not matched to a gene. In germline, CDR1 is SGHRS, CDR2 YFSETQ. The length of the CDR3 is 14 residues. This chain's CDR3 is CASSRGLADNEQFF. DNA of the CDR3: TGCGCCAGCAGCCGGGGACTAGCGGACAATGAGCAGTTCTTC. The variable domain in full, with the rest retrieved from reference TRBV5-1 and TRBJ2-1, is KAGVTQTPRYLIKTRGQQVTLSCSPISGHRSVSWYQQTPGQGLQFLFEYFSETQRNKGNFPGRFSGRQFSNSRSEMNVSTLELGDSALYLCASSRGLADNEQFFGPGTRLTVL.

The CDR3 DNA reads as TGCGCCAGCAGCTTGGGACTGATGAACACTGAAGCTTTCTTT. Its translation is CASSLGLMNTEAFF. The chain couples TRBV5-1 to TRBJ1-1; D not resolved. Germline assignment: CDR1 SGHRS and CDR2 YFSETQ. CDR3 size: 14 residues. Trimming removed 0 bases at V and 0 bases at J, with 6 bases between.

This clone was observed a handful of times. V usage is TRBV7-6 and J usage is TRBJ1-6, with 7 bases matching TRBD1. Looked up from germline, CDR1 is SGHVS and CDR2 is FNYEAQ. The CDR3 covers 15 residues. V was clipped by 6 bases and J by 7 bases; unmatched bases: 9. The CDR3 coding sequence is TGTGCCAGCAGACAAGACAGGGCGGGGAATTCACCCCTCCACTTT. It translates to CASRQDRAGNSPLHF.

This sequence joins TRBV5-4 and TRBJ1-2, with 8 positions matching TRBD1. Germline V lookup: CDR1 SGHNT, CDR2 YYREEE (reference sequence). This CDR3 contains 13 residues. The trim removed 2 bases at V and 7 bases at J, leaving 4 bases unmatched. The CDR3: CASSFQGAVGYTF. As DNA, the CDR3 is TGTGCCAGCAGCTTTCAGGGGGCAGTTGGCTACACCTTC.

V is TRBV6-6 and J is TRBJ1-5; no reliable D call. The germline V gene has CDR1 MNHNY and CDR2 SVGAGI (reference sequence). Trimming removed 2 bases from V and 7 bases from J, with 6 bases in between. The CDR3 is 12 amino acids. The CDR3 reads CASSYGEQPQHF. CDR3 in DNA: TGTGCCAGCAGTTACGGAGAACAGCCCCAGCATTTT.

The chain employs TRBV7-9 and TRBJ1-2; 8 bases match TRBD1. Germline V gene sequence: CDR1 SEHNR, CDR2 FQNEAQ (reference sequence). The CDR3 covers 15 residues. V shed 6 bases, J shed 6 bases, and the junction held 12 bases outside the gene matches. In DNA form, the CDR3 reads TGTGCCAGCAGGGGACAGGTCAGCTTGTACAATGGCTACACCTTC. This sequence encodes CASRGQVSLYNGYTF. Full variable domain (rest looked up from reference TRBV7-9 and TRBJ1-2): DTGVSQNPRHKITKRGQNVTFRCDPISEHNRLYWYRQTLGQGPEFLTYFQNEAQLEKSRLLSDRFSAERPKGSFSTLEIQRTEQGDSAMYLCASRGQVSLYNGYTFGSGTRLTVV.

The genes are TRBV28 and TRBJ1-5, with a weak D call TRBD1 (6 bases). Looked up from germline, CDR1 is MDHEN and CDR2 is SYDVKM. The CDR3 has 14 residues. Trimming cost V 6 bases and J 2 bases, with 11 bases left between them. CDR3 in amino acids: CASRNRVGNQPQHF. The CDR3 DNA is TGTGCCAGCAGGAACAGGGTGGGCAATCAGCCCCAGCATTTT.

CDR3 sequence (DNA): TGCAGCGTACGGACAGCCGCTAACTATGGCTACACCTTC. Amino acid sequence: CSVRTAANYGYTF. V gene TRBV29-1 combines with J gene TRBJ1-2; D perhaps matches TRBD1 (6 bases). CDR3 length: 13 amino acids. V was cut by 6 bases and J by 0 bases, with 11 bases left in between. Germline loops: CDR1 SQVTM, CDR2 ANQGSEA.

The rearrangement links TRBV9 to TRBJ1-2; 9 bases line up with TRBD1. Germline assignment: CDR1 SGDLS and CDR2 YYNGEE. Trimming cost V 4 bases and J 3 bases; bases outside gene matches: 10. The CDR3 runs 16 residues. CDR3 in amino acids: CASSPRTGAGHYGYTF. For the CDR3, the DNA is TGTGCCAGCAGCCCCCGGACAGGGGCCGGACACTATGGCTACACCTTC.

The genes are TRBV29-1 and TRBJ1-2; TRBD1 matches at 12 bases. Germline values: CDR1 SQVTM, CDR2 ANQGSEA. The V gene end was trimmed by 1 base and the J gene end by 3 bases; junction bases not matched to a gene: 6. The CDR3 has 16 residues. This chain's CDR3 is CSVEASGTGGHYGYTF. The CDR3 coding sequence is TGCAGCGTTGAAGCCTCCGGGACAGGGGGCCACTATGGCTACACCTTC.